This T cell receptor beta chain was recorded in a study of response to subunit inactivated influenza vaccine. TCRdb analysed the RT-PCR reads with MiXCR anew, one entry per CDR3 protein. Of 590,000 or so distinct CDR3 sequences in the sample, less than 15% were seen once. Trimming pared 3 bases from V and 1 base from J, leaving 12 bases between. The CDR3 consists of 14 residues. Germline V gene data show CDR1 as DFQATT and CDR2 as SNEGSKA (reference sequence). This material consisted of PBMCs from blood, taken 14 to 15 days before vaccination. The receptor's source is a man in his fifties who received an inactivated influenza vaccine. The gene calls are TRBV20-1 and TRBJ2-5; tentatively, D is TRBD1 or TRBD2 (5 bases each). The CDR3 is CSASPVGGQETQYF. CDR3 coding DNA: TGCAGTGCTAGCCCTGTTGGGGGCCAAGAGACCCAGTACTTC.